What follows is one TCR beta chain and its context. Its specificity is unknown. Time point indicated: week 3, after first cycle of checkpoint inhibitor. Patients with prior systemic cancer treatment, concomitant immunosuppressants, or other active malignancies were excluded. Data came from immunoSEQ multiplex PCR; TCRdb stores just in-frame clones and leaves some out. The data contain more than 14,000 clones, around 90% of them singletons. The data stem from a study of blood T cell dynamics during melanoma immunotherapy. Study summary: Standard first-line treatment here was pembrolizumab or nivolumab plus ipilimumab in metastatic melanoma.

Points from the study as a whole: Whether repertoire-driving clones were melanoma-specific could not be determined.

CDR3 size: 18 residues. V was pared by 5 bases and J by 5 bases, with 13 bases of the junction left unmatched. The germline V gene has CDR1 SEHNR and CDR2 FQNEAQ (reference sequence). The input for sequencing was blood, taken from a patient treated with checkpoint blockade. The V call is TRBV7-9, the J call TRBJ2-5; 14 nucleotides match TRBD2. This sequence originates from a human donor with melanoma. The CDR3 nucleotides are TGTGCCAGCAGCCCCCGAGGATTGGGACTAGCGGGAGTGGAGACCCAGTACTTC. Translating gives CASSPRGLGLAGVETQYF.